This T cell receptor beta chain was identified during a study of blood T cell repertoires in COVID-19. Study summary: The United States, Italy and Spain provided the acute and convalescent COVID-19 samples. Sample material is recorded as cDNA or gDNA derived from T cells, B-cell-depleted T cells, or PBMCs.

As originally analysed: Amplification of reference gene primers was used by the study to estimate nucleated cell counts. The repertoire was sequenced with immunoSEQ multiplex PCR; TCRdb's copy has only in-frame clones and lacks some. V, J and clone size derive from that table, while D and trimming were established from the DNA sequence. The sample consists of about 220,000 clones, 75% to 85% of them appearing once. CDR3 length equals 15 residues. The V gene lost 2 bases and the J gene lost 2 bases, with 12 bases spanning the gap. Germline V gene data show CDR1 as SNHLY and CDR2 as FYNNEI. The TCR was taken from a man aged 45 to 65 with active or convalescent COVID-19. The sample taken for sequencing was peripheral blood. J is TRBJ1-1 and V is TRBV2; D gene unclear. The CDR3 DNA follows: TGTGCCAGCAGTGAATACCAGGTTACTAACACTGAAGCTTTCTTT. Translating gives CASSEYQVTNTEAFF.